Included here is one T cell receptor beta chain sequence, with context. Its specificity is not known. The data were obtained in a study of OX40 agonist ivuxolimab in advanced cancers. Whole-study findings and limits: In the expanded peripheral T cells, antigen specificity was never determined. Clonal expansion was seen in CD4+ and CD8+ blood T cells by week 6 at 0.1 to 3.0 mg/kg. Clonal expansion among partial responders at 0.1-3.0 mg/kg ranked near the lowest.

Profiling relied on immunoSEQ multiplex PCR, and the TCRdb table lists in-frame clones only, not all of them. The data show around 70,000 clones, approximately 80% seen once. Germline V gene lookup returns CDR1 MGHDK and CDR2 SYGVNS. This CDR3 has 11 residues. The V and J ends lost 8 bases and 7 bases respectively, with 12 bases between them. Source: CD4+ or CD8+ T cells sorted from blood, taken in a trial of the OX40 agonist ivuxolimab. This clonotype originated in an adult with an advanced solid tumor such as melanoma, head and neck, liver or kidney cancer. The gene calls are TRBV25-1 and TRBJ2-7; D is ambiguous. CDR3 sequence reads: CASSSTWEQYF. DNA of the CDR3: TGTGCCAGCTCTTCCACATGGGAGCAGTACTTC.